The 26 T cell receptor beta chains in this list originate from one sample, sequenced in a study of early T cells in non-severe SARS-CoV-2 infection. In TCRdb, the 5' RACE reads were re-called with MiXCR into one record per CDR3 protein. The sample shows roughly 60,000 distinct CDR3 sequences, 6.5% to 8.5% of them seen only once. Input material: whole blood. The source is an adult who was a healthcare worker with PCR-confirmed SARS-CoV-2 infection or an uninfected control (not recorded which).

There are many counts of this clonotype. CDR3 sequence: CAISVAGNTEAFF. The CDR3 DNA reads as TGTGCCATCAGTGTTGCCGGGAACACTGAAGCTTTCTTT. This chain joins TRBV10-3 and TRBJ1-1; no clear D. This CDR3 region has 13 residues. Germline assignment: CDR1 ENHRY and CDR2 SYGVKD. Between the trimmed V and J ends, which lost 4 bases and 1 base, there was a span of 7 bases.

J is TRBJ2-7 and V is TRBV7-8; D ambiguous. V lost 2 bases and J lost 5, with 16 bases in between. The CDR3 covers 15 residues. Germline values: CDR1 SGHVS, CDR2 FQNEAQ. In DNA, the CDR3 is TGTGCCAGCAGCTTACCTGGAATGAAGGGCGACGAGCAGTACTTC. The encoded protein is CASSLPGMKGDEQYF.

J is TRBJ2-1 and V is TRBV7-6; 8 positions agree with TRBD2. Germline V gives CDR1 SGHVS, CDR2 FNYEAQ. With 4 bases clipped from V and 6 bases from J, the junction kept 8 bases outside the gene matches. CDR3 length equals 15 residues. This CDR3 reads CASSYGTRAGNEQFF. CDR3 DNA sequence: TGTGCCAGCAGCTACGGGACTAGGGCGGGCAATGAGCAGTTCTTC.

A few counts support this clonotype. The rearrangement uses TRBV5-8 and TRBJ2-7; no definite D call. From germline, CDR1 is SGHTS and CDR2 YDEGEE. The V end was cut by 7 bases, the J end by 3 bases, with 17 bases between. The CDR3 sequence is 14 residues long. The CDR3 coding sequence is TGTGCCAGCCCACCCGGGCTGTCATACTACGAGCAGTACTTC. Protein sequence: CASPPGLSYYEQYF. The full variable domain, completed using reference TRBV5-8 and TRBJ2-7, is EAGVTQSPTHLIKTRGQQATLRCSPISGHTSVYWYQQALGLGLQFLLWYDEGEERNRGNFPPRFSGRQFPNYSSELNVNALELEDSALYLCASPPGLSYYEQYFGPGTRLTVT.

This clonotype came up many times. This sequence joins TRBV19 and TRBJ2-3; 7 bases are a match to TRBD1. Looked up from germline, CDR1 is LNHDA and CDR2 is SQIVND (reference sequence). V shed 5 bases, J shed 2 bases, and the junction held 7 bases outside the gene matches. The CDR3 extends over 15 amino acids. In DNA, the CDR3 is TGTGCCAGTAGTTTCCGGACAGGACCCACAGATACGCAGTATTTT. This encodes CASSFRTGPTDTQYF.

The CDR3 reads CASSRYPRDTEAFF. CDR3 nucleotide sequence: TGTGCCAGCAGCCGATACCCCCGGGACACTGAAGCTTTCTTT. The V call is TRBV7-6, the J call TRBJ1-1; no clear D. Germline V lookup: CDR1 SGHVS, CDR2 FNYEAQ. The CDR3 runs 14 residues. V gave up 5 bases and J gave up 3 bases, with 13 bases separating them.

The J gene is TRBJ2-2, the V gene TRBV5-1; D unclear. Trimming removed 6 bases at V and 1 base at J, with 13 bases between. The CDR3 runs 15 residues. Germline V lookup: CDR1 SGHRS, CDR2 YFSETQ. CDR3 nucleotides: TGCGCCAGCACCTTCCTTACTATGAACACCGGGGAGCTGTTTTTT. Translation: CASTFLTMNTGELFF.

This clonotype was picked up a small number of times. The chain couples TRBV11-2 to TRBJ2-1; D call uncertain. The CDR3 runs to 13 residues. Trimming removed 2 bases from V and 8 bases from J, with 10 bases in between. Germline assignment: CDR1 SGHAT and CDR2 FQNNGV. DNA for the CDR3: TGTGCCAGCAGCTTAACACCGATGGATGAGCAGTTCTTC. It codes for CASSLTPMDEQFF.

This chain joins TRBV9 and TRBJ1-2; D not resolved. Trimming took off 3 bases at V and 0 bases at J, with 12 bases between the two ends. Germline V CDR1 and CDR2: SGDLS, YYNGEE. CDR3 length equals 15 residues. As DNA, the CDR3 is TGTGCCAGCAGCGCCCGACACGAAACTAACTATGGCTACACCTTC. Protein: CASSARHETNYGYTF. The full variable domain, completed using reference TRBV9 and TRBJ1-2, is DSGVTQTPKHLITATGQRVTLRCSPRSGDLSVYWYQQSLDQGLQFLIQYYNGEERAKGNILERFSAQQFPDLHSELNLSSLELGDSALYFCASSARHETNYGYTFGSGTRLTVV.

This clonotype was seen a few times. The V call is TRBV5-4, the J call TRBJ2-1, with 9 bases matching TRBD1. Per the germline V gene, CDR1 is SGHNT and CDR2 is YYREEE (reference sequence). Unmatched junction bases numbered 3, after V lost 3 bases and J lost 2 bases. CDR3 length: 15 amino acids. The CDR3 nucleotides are TGTGCCAGCAGCTCCCGGGACAGGGCCTACAATGAGCAGTTCTTC. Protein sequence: CASSSRDRAYNEQFF.

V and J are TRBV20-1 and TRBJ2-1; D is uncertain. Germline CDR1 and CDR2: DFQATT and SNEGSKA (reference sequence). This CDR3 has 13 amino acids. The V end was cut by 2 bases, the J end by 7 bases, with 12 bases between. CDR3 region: CSARWVSRNEQFF. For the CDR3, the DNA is TGCAGTGCTAGATGGGTGAGCCGAAATGAGCAGTTCTTC.

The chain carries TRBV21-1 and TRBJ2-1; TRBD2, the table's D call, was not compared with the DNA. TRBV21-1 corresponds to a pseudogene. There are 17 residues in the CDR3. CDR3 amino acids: CASSKDLRTSGRNEQFF. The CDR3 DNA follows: TGTGCCAGCAGCAAAGACCTGCGGACTAGCGGGCGTAATGAGCAGTTCTTC.

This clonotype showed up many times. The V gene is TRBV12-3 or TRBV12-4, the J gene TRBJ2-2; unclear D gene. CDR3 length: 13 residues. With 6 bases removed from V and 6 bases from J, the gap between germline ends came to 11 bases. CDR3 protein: CASSFSWAGELFF. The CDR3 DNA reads TGTGCCAGCAGCTTTTCATGGGCCGGGGAGCTGTTTTTT.

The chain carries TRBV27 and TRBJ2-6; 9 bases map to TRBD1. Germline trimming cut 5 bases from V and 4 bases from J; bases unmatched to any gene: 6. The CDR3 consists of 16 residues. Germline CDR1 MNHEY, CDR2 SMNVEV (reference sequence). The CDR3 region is CASSPGTGIGANVLTF. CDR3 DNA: TGTGCCAGCAGTCCCGGGACAGGGATCGGGGCCAACGTCCTGACTTTC. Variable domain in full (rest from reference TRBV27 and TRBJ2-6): EAQVTQNPRYLITVTGKKLTVTCSQNMNHEYMSWYRQDPGLGLRQIYYSMNVEVTDKGDVPEGYKVSRKEKRNFPLILESPSPNQTSLYFCASSPGTGIGANVLTFGAGSRLTVL.

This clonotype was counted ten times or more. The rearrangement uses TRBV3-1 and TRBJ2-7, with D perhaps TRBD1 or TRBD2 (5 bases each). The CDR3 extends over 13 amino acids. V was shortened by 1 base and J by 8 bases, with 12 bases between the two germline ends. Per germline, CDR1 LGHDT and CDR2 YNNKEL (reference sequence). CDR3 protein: CASSQGGREKQYF. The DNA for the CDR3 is TGTGCCAGCAGCCAAGGGGGCAGGGAGAAGCAGTACTTC.

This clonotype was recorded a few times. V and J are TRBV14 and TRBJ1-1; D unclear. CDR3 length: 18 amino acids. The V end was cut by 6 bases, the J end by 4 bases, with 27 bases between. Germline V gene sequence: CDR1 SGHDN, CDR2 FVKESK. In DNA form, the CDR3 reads TGTGCCAGCAGGCGCCAAGGGTTGAGGATTTTGATAAGCACTGAAGCTTTCTTT. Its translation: CASRRQGLRILISTEAFF. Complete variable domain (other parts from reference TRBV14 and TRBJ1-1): EAGVTQFPSHSVIEKGQTVTLRCDPISGHDNLYWYRRVMGKEIKFLLHFVKESKQDESGMPNNRFLAERTGGTYSTLKVQPAELEDSGVYFCASRRQGLRILISTEAFFGQGTRLTVV.

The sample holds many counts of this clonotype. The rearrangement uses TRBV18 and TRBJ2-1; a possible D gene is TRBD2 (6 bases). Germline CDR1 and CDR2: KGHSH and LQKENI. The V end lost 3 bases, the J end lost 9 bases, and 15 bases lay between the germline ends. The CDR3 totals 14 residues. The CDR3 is CASSPGTSHGEQFF. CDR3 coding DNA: TGTGCCAGCTCACCCGGGACTTCCCATGGTGAGCAGTTCTTC.

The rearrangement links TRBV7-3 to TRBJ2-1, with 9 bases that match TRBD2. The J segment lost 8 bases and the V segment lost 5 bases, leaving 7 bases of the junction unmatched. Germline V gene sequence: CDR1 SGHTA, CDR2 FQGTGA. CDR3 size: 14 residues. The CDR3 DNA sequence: TGTGCCAGCAGCCAGGGACTAGCAGGCGATGAGCAGTTCTTC. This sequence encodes CASSQGLAGDEQFF.

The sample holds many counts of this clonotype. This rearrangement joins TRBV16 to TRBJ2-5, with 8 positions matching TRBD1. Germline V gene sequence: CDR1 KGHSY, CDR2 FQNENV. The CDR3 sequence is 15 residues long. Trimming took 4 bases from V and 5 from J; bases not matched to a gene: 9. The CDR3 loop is CASSRAGTGGETQYF. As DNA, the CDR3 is TGTGCCAGCAGCCGCGCCGGGACAGGAGGGGAGACCCAGTACTTC.

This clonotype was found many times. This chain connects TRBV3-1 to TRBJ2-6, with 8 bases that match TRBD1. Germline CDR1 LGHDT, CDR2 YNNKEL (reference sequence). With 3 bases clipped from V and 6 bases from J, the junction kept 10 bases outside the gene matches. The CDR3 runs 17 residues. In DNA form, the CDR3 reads TGTGCCAGCAGCCAGCAGGGGGCTCCGGGTCTGGCCAACGTCCTGACTTTC. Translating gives CASSQQGAPGLANVLTF.

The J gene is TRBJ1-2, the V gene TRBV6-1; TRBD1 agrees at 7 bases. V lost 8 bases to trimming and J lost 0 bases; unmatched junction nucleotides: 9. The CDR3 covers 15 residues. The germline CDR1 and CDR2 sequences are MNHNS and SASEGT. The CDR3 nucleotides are TGTGCCAGCCTCCGGGACAGAGCTACTAACTATGGCTACACCTTC. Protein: CASLRDRATNYGYTF.

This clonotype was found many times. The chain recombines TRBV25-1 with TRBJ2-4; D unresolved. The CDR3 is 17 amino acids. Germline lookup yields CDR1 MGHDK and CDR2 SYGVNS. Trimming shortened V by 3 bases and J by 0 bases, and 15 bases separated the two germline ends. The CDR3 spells CASSESTGNRAKNIQYF. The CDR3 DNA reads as TGTGCCAGCAGTGAGTCGACTGGAAACCGAGCCAAAAACATTCAGTACTTC.

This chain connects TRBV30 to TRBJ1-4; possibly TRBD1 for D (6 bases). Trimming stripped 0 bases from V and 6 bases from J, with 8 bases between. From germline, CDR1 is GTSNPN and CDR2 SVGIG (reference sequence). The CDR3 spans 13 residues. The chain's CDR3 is CAWSVRTDEKLFF. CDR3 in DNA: TGTGCCTGGAGTGTACGGACAGATGAAAAACTGTTTTTT.

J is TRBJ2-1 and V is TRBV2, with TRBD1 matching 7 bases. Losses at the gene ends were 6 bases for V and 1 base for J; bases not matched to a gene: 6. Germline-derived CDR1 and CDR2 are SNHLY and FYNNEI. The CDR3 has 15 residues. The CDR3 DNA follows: TGTGCCAGCAGATCCTACAGGGGATCCTACAATGAGCAGTTCTTC. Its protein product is CASRSYRGSYNEQFF. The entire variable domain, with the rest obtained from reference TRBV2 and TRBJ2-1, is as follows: EPEVTQTPSHQVTQMGQEVILRCVPISNHLYFYWYRQILGQKVEFLVSFYNNEISEKSEIFDDQFSVERPDGSNFTLKIRSTKLEDSAMYFCASRSYRGSYNEQFFGPGTRLTVL.

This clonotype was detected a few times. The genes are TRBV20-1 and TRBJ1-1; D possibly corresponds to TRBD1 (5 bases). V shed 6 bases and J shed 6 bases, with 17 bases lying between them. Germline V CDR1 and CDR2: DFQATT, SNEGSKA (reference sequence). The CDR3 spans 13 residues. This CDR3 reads CSAPRPTGAEAFF. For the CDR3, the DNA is TGCAGTGCCCCCAGGCCGACGGGGGCTGAAGCTTTCTTT.

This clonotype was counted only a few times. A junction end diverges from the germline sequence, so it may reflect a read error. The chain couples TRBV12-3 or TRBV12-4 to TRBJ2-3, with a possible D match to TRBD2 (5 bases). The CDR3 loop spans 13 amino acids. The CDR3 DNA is TGTGCCAGCAGTCTAGCTGTGGAAAATACGCAGTATTTT. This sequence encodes CASSLAVENTQYF.